This TCR beta chain came from a study of control samples from healthy donors and cancer patients. Trimming shortened V by 1 base and J by 3 bases, and 15 bases separated the two germline ends. Germline lookup yields CDR1 LGHDT and CDR2 YNNKEL (reference sequence). This CDR3 region has 16 residues. Some clones are missing from TCRdb's copy, which holds only in-frame ones; the method was immunoSEQ multiplex PCR. The table has under 200,000 clones, about nine tenths seen once. The receptor's source is a woman aged 25 to 45 in good health. The sample comprised blood. The V and J genes are TRBV3-1 (or the pseudogene TRBV3-2) and TRBJ1-1; D remains unclear. In DNA form, the CDR3 reads TGTGCCAGCAGCCAAGTTAGTATGAGTGTGGACACTGAAGCTTTCTTT. Translating it yields CASSQVSMSVDTEAFF.